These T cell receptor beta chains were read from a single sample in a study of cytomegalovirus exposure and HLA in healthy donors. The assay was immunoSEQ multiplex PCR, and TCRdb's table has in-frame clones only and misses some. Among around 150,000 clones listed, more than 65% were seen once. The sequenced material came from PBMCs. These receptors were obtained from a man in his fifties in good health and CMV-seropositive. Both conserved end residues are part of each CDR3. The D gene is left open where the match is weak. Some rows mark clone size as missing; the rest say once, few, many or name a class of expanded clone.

CDR3 protein: CASSFAGTVSYNEQFF
CDR3 DNA: TGTGCCAGCAGCTTCGCGGGGACAGTCTCCTACAATGAGCAGTTCTTC
J gene: TRBJ2-1
clone size: NA
V gene: TRBV7-2
D gene: NA

CDR3 protein: CASSPGGQGKIGELFF
CDR3 DNA: TGTGCCAGCAGCCCAGGGGGACAGGGAAAGATCGGGGAGCTGTTTTTT
J gene: TRBJ2-2
clone size: NA
V gene: TRBV5-4
D gene: TRBD1

CDR3 protein: CASSYSRGGGEQYF
CDR3 DNA: TGTGCCAGCAGTTACTCGAGGGGGGGTGGGGAGCAGTACTTC
J gene: TRBJ2-7
clone size: NA
V gene: TRBV6-5
D gene: NA

CDR3 protein: CAWTPGQGGYEQYF
CDR3 DNA: TGTGCCTGGACTCCGGGACAGGGAGGCTACGAGCAGTACTTC
J gene: TRBJ2-7
clone size: NA
V gene: TRBV30
D gene: TRBD1

CDR3 protein: CASSDSGRNYGYTF
CDR3 DNA: TGTGCCAGCAGTGACTCGGGCAGAAACTATGGCTACACCTTC
J gene: TRBJ1-2
clone size: NA
V gene: TRBV6-4
D gene: NA

CDR3 protein: CASSLTGGSYEQYF
CDR3 DNA: TGTGCCAGCAGTTTGACAGGGGGCTCCTACGAGCAGTACTTC
J gene: TRBJ2-7
clone size: NA
V gene: TRBV27
D gene: TRBD1

CDR3 protein: CASSGGQGDVGELFF
CDR3 DNA: TGTGCCAGCAGTGGGGGACAGGGGGACGTCGGGGAGCTGTTTTTT
J gene: TRBJ2-2
clone size: NA
V gene: TRBV25-1
D gene: TRBD1

CDR3 protein: CSSSSRERSGNTIYF
CDR3 DNA: TGTTCCAGCAGCTCGAGGGAACGGTCTGGAAACACCATATATTTT
J gene: TRBJ1-3
clone size: NA
V gene: TRBV7-9
D gene: NA

CDR3 protein: CASSQGLAGDFEQYF
CDR3 DNA: TGTGCCAGCAGCCAAGGACTAGCGGGAGATTTCGAGCAGTACTTC
J gene: TRBJ2-7
clone size: NA
V gene: TRBV11-2
D gene: TRBD2

CDR3 protein: CASGPGASGTDTQYF
CDR3 DNA: TGTGCTAGTGGCCCCGGCGCTAGCGGAACAGATACGCAGTATTTT
J gene: TRBJ2-3
clone size: NA
V gene: TRBV12-5
D gene: TRBD2

CDR3 protein: CASSTNNEQFF
CDR3 DNA: TGTGCCAGCTCAACAAACAATGAGCAGTTCTTC
J gene: TRBJ2-1
clone size: NA
V gene: TRBV18
D gene: NA

CDR3 protein: CASRGGTGYEQYF
CDR3 DNA: TGTGCCAGCAGGGGTGGGACAGGCTACGAGCAGTACTTC
J gene: TRBJ2-7
clone size: NA
V gene: TRBV28
D gene: TRBD1

CDR3 protein: CASSPTQGRTEAFF
CDR3 DNA: TGTGCCAGCAGTCCCACACAGGGGAGGACTGAAGCTTTCTTT
J gene: TRBJ1-1
clone size: NA
V gene: TRBV6-5
D gene: TRBD1

CDR3 protein: CASSTLDGENYGYTF
CDR3 DNA: TGCGCCAGCAGCACTCTAGACGGGGAGAACTATGGCTACACCTTC
J gene: TRBJ1-2
clone size: NA
V gene: TRBV21-1
D gene: NA

CDR3 protein: CASSLRPGFNTEAFF
CDR3 DNA: TGTGCCAGCAGCTTAAGGCCGGGATTCAACACTGAAGCTTTCTTT
J gene: TRBJ1-1
clone size: NA
V gene: TRBV7-2
D gene: NA

CDR3 protein: CASSQDRASGGETQYF
CDR3 DNA: TGTGCCAGCAGCCAAGATCGGGCTAGCGGTGGTGAGACCCAGTACTTC
J gene: TRBJ2-5
clone size: NA
V gene: TRBV14
D gene: TRBD2

CDR3 protein: CASRIRGLMVGYTF
CDR3 DNA: TGTGCCAGCAGGATCAGGGGCCTCATGGTTGGCTACACCTTC
J gene: TRBJ1-2
clone size: NA
V gene: TRBV6-1
D gene: NA

CDR3 protein: CASSILAGGPVHEQFF
CDR3 DNA: TGTGCCAGCAGCATTTTAGCGGGAGGGCCAGTCCATGAGCAGTTCTTC
J gene: TRBJ2-1
clone size: once
V gene: TRBV7-2
D gene: TRBD2

CDR3 protein: CASSYSTFSDEQYF
CDR3 DNA: TGTGCCAGCAGTTACTCGACGTTCAGCGACGAGCAGTACTTC
J gene: TRBJ2-7
clone size: NA
V gene: TRBV6-6
D gene: NA

CDR3 protein: CASSPTGGPEAFF
CDR3 DNA: TGTGCCAGCAGTCCTACAGGGGGTCCTGAAGCTTTCTTT
J gene: TRBJ1-1
clone size: once
V gene: TRBV28
D gene: TRBD1

CDR3 protein: CACSERGRGPYEQYF
CDR3 DNA: TGTGCCTGCAGTGAAAGGGGCAGGGGGCCCTACGAGCAGTACTTC
J gene: TRBJ2-7
clone size: NA
V gene: TRBV6-1
D gene: TRBD1

CDR3 protein: CAPKMEERGGELFF
CDR3 DNA: TGTGCCCCGAAGATGGAGGAGCGGGGGGGGGAGCTGTTTTTT
J gene: TRBJ2-2
clone size: NA
V gene: TRBV7-9
D gene: TRBD2

CDR3 protein: CASSRRLAGLETQYF
CDR3 DNA: TGTGCCAGCAGCAGAAGGCTAGCGGGATTGGAGACCCAGTACTTC
J gene: TRBJ2-5
clone size: NA
V gene: TRBV28
D gene: TRBD2

CDR3 protein: CASRETSLGETQYF
CDR3 DNA: TGTGCCAGCAGAGAAACTAGCCTCGGGGAGACCCAGTACTTC
J gene: TRBJ2-5
clone size: once
V gene: TRBV6-5
D gene: NA

CDR3 protein: CTSLAGDLGAVNEQFF
CDR3 DNA: TGTACTAGTCTAGCGGGAGATTTGGGGGCGGTTAATGAGCAGTTCTTC
J gene: TRBJ2-1
clone size: NA
V gene: TRBV5-3
D gene: TRBD2

CDR3 protein: CASSRGQGKLFF
CDR3 DNA: TGTGCCAGCAGCCGGGGACAGGGAAAACTGTTTTTT
J gene: TRBJ1-4
clone size: once
V gene: TRBV11-2
D gene: TRBD1